Following are 9 T cell receptor beta chains from one sample sequenced in a study of human T cells and chemical hapten exposure listed by TCRdb under 2021. Total RNA was extracted from unfractionated whole blood that had been collected in Tempus Blood RNA tubes. Libraries came from 5' RACE. Sequencing took place on an Illumina MiSeq. TCRdb itself trimmed the public reads at Q25 with fastp, ran MiXCR and retained productive beta chains. When rows share a CDR3 protein, they turn into one entry using the most common DNA and genes. A total of 150,000 or so distinct CDR3 sequences appear in this sample, 3.5% to 5% of them only once. The ten largest account for over 1.3% of the sample. The receptors come from a female donor in good health.

This clonotype was detected ten times or more. The chain uses TRBV20-1 and TRBJ1-5, with unresolved D. CDR1 and CDR2 (germline): DFQATT, SNEGSKA (reference sequence). This CDR3 contains 13 residues. Trimming left V 3 bases short and J 7 bases short, with 13 bases between. The CDR3 nucleotides are TGCAGTGCTAGGGGGAATCAAGAGCAGCCCCAGCATTTT. Translating gives CSARGNQEQPQHF.

This clonotype showed up many times. The chain is built from TRBV6-5 and TRBJ2-2; 7 bases line up with TRBD2. CDR3 length equals 15 residues. CDR1 MNHEY and CDR2 SVGAGI come from the germline V gene. Trimming at V came to 5 bases and at J to 4 bases, leaving 7 bases not matched to a gene. The CDR3 DNA reads as TGTGCCAGCAGTCGGGGAGGGATAGGCACCGGGGAGCTGTTTTTT. It encodes CASSRGGIGTGELFF.

This clonotype has only a few counts. This chain joins TRBV6-2 or TRBV6-3 and TRBJ1-2, with D hard to call. The length of the CDR3 is 13 residues. The V gene's germline CDR1 is MNHEY and CDR2 SVGEGT. V lost 6 bases, J lost 1 base, and 9 bases lay in between. CDR3 sequence: CASSRRDNYGYTF. Written as DNA, the CDR3 is TGTGCCAGCAGCAGGAGGGATAACTATGGCTACACCTTC.

This clonotype was detected many times. V usage is TRBV6-6 and J usage is TRBJ2-1; D unclear. CDR1 MNHNY and CDR2 SVGAGI come from the germline V gene (reference sequence). This CDR3 region has 11 residues. V lost 2 bases to trimming and J lost 8 bases, with 4 bases between them. The CDR3 loop reads CASSYVDEQFF. For the CDR3, the DNA is TGTGCCAGCAGTTACGTAGATGAGCAGTTCTTC.

This clonotype was recorded at least ten times. The rearrangement links TRBV7-6 to TRBJ2-2; 8 nucleotides agree with TRBD2. Germline trimming cut 5 bases from V and 1 base from J; bases unmatched to any gene: 21. The CDR3 is 21 amino acids. Germline V CDR1 and CDR2: SGHVS, FNYEAQ. The CDR3 loop is CASSPRGGPVVPDVNTGELFF. The CDR3 DNA is TGTGCCAGCAGCCCCCGGGGGGGCCCCGTTGTTCCGGATGTGAACACCGGGGAGCTGTTTTTT.

This clonotype appeared many times. This chain links TRBV4-3 with TRBJ2-1, with 7 bases matching TRBD2. The CDR3 spans 15 residues. V shed 0 bases, J shed 4 bases, and the junction held 3 bases outside the gene matches. Germline assignment: CDR1 LGHNA and CDR2 YSLEER. CDR3 bases: TGCGCCAGCAGCCAAGAGGCGGGGGAATACAATGAGCAGTTCTTC. Its protein is CASSQEAGEYNEQFF.

This clonotype was seen at least ten times. The chain has TRBV20-1 and TRBJ1-5, with 9 bases lining up with TRBD1. Germline loops: CDR1 DFQATT, CDR2 SNEGSKA (reference sequence). The CDR3 extends over 15 amino acids. V shed 0 bases, J shed 7 bases, and the junction held 7 bases outside the gene matches. CDR3 region: CSAREDRGAQQPQHF. CDR3 DNA sequence: TGCAGTGCTAGAGAGGACAGGGGTGCCCAGCAGCCCCAGCATTTT.

This clonotype occurred a few times. A read error may be the cause here, since a much bigger clone is one base away. This chain joins TRBV6-2 or TRBV6-3 and TRBJ2-7; TRBD1 matches at 8 bases. V lost 5 bases to trimming and J lost 5 bases; unmatched junction nucleotides: 17. CDR3 length: 17 amino acids. CDR1 and CDR2 (germline): MNHEY, SVGEGT. Here the CDR3 reads CASSPTPLTGADDEQYF. The CDR3 DNA sequence: TGTGCCAGCAGTCCCACACCTCTGACAGGGGCGGACGACGAGCAGTACTTC.

This clonotype has ten or more counts. V usage is TRBV5-4 and J usage is TRBJ1-2, with D possibly TRBD1 on 5 matching bases. Germline loops: CDR1 SGHNT, CDR2 YYREEE (reference sequence). Trimming cost V 3 bases and J 3 bases, with 12 bases left between them. CDR3 length: 14 residues. CDR3 in DNA: TGTGCCAGCAGCTCCGAAGGGGCGGACTATGGCTACACCTTC. Translating gives CASSSEGADYGYTF.